These 5 T cell receptor beta chains came from one sample sequenced in a study of blood T cell repertoires in COVID-19. The table came from immunoSEQ multiplex PCR; TCRdb's copy has only in-frame clones and leaves some out. The sample lists approximately 110,000 clones; 85% were seen once. The sample was peripheral blood. Source of these receptors: a human donor in a cohort sampled during active COVID-19.

V is TRBV19 and J is TRBJ2-2; 12 bases are shared with TRBD2. Germline V gene lookup returns CDR1 LNHDA and CDR2 SQIVND (reference sequence). The V segment lost 6 bases and the J segment 4 bases; nucleotides outside the gene matches: 3. This CDR3 contains 15 residues. CDR3 in amino acids: CASRTSGGSTGELFF. The CDR3 DNA is TGTGCCAGTAGGACTAGCGGGGGATCCACCGGGGAGCTGTTTTTT.

The rearrangement uses TRBV4-1 and TRBJ2-7; D is ambiguous. Between the trimmed V and J ends, which lost 0 bases and 3 bases, there was a span of 12 bases. Germline V CDR1 and CDR2: MGHRA, YSYEKL. The CDR3 runs to 15 residues. CDR3 loop: CASSQERYPHYEQYF. The CDR3 DNA sequence: TGCGCCAGCAGCCAAGAGCGCTATCCCCACTACGAGCAGTACTTC.

The V call is TRBV7-2, the J call TRBJ2-7; tentative D call: TRBD1 (5 bases). CDR1 and CDR2 from the germline V gene are SGHTA and FQGNSA. Trimming took 5 bases from V and 7 from J, leaving 21 bases between them. This CDR3 is 15 amino acids long. CDR3 region: CASSPHQGGVEEQYF. The CDR3 DNA is TGTGCCAGCAGCCCCCACCAGGGTGGGGTGGAAGAGCAGTACTTC.

The CDR3 DNA sequence: TGTGCCACCAGCCAGACCGGGACTTGGAGCAATCAGCCCCAGCATTTT. Protein: CATSQTGTWSNQPQHF. This rearrangement joins TRBV15 to TRBJ1-5; the D gene is possibly TRBD1 (5 bases). V gave up 5 bases and J gave up 1 base, with 15 bases separating them. The CDR3 covers 16 residues. Germline V CDR1 and CDR2: LNHNV, YYDKDF (reference sequence).

This clone was picked up one time. The chain is built from TRBV3-1 (or the pseudogene TRBV3-2) and TRBJ2-3; D may be TRBD2 (5 bases). V lost 2 bases, J lost 5 bases, and 5 bases lay in between. Germline V CDR1 and CDR2: LGHDT, YNNKEL (reference sequence). The CDR3 is 12 residues long. The CDR3 nucleotides are TGTGCCAGCAGCCAAAGCGGAGATACGCAGTATTTT. Amino acids: CASSQSGDTQYF.